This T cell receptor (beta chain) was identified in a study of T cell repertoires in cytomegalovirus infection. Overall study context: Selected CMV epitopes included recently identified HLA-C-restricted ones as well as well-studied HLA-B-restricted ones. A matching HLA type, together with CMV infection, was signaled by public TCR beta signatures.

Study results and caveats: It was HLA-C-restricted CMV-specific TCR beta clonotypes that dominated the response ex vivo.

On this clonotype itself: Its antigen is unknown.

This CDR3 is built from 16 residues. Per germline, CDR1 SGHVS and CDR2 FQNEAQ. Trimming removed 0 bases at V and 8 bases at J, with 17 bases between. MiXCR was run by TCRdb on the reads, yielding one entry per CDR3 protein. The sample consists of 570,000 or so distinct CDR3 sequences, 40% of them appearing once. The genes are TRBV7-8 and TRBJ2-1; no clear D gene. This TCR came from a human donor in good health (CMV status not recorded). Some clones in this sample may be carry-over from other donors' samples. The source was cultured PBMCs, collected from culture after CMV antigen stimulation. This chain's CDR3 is CASSLAGGLRGDEQFF. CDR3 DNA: TGTGCCAGCAGCTTAGCGGGCGGTTTAAGAGGCGATGAGCAGTTCTTC.